These T cell receptor beta chains were read from a single sample in a study of blood T cell repertoires in COVID-19. The data were produced by immunoSEQ multiplex PCR, yet TCRdb's version contains in-frame clones alone and is incomplete. The repertoire consists of roughly 82,000 clones, with around four fifths occurring once and the leading ten covering about 17%. Specimen: peripheral blood. These receptors all stem from a woman aged 55-70 years with acute or convalescent COVID-19. CDR3s leave out the opening cysteine and the closing phenylalanine or tryptophan.

j_call v_call cdr3_aa
TRBJ2-1 TRBV19 ASSSQRARRSYNEQF
TRBJ1-2 TRBV14 ASSLLTEANYGYT
TRBJ2-3 TRBV2 ASSGQGVDTQY
TRBJ2-7 TRBV7-2 ASSSRDRGYEQY
TRBJ2-1 TRBV5-1 ASLAGGSSYNEQF
TRBJ2-7 TRBV9 ASSVDGGREQY
TRBJ2-1 TRBV11-2 ASSFSLAEYNEQF
TRBJ2-1 TRBV11-3 ASTGDNEQF
- TRBV5-1 ASSPGRGDEQY
TRBJ1-4 TRBV5-6 ASSFMGQREKLF
TRBJ2-3 TRBV5-8 ASSRQGAGGTDTQY
TRBJ2-5 TRBV10-1 ASSESPATETQY
TRBJ2-7 TRBV5-4 ASSPTGPSYEQY
TRBJ1-4 TRBV28 ASSLSSNSALNEKLF
TRBJ1-1 TRBV7-9 ASSLNTNEAF
TRBJ1-1 TRBV9 ASSARGVSATEAF
TRBJ1-1 TRBV6-5 ASSVTGQGNTEAF
TRBJ2-7 TRBV7-3 ASSLTRTGASEQY
TRBJ1-6 TRBV28 ASSFRSYNSPLH
TRBJ2-7 TRBV2 ASRAGVGSYEQY
TRBJ2-1 TRBV6-5 ASSSNSGTEQF
TRBJ1-2 TRBV12-3/TRBV12-4 ASSSAAGYT
TRBJ2-7 TRBV10-1 ASTPSGGITGEQY
TRBJ2-1 TRBV19 ASSPRVAGVSYNEQF
TRBJ2-3 TRBV7-3 ASRQTGTGGGTDTQY
TRBJ1-2 TRBV7-2 ASSNWNYGYT
TRBJ2-7 TRBV29-1 SVRPIGSSGGYEQY
TRBJ2-2 TRBV5-1 ASSGTSNTGELF
TRBJ1-2 TRBV6-1 ASSESRTGNHLYGYT
TRBJ2-2 TRBV4-2 ASSQESSGYTGELF
TRBJ2-7 TRBV13 ASSQRLRITYEQY
TRBJ2-7 TRBV4-1 ASSQEGPVPWEQY
TRBJ1-1 TRBV28 ASSLGQFEAF
TRBJ2-7 TRBV28 ATYRGTGYGSYEQY
TRBJ1-4 TRBV7-9 ASSFGGTFRANEKLF
TRBJ1-6 TRBV6-5 ASSYSTQGSNSPLH
TRBJ1-4 TRBV25-1 ASSENFRTGGANEKLF
TRBJ1-5 TRBV7-8 ASSFPGGTQSALLQH
TRBJ2-3 TRBV5-1 ASSPGLDTDTQY
TRBJ2-1 TRBV7-6 ASSLETRGGNEQF
TRBJ2-5 TRBV5-1 ASSLTSTETQY
TRBJ2-7 TRBV2 ASLGQEAYEQY
TRBJ2-7 TRBV19 ASSVSGRGIPYEQY